This is a list of T cell receptor beta chains from one sample in a study of long-term antiretroviral therapy in people with HIV. TCRdb's copy holds only in-frame clones and misses some; the assay was immunoSEQ multiplex PCR. Altogether 24,000 or so clones are present, 79% being singletons, with the ten largest covering roughly 10%. The sample was unsorted PBMCs, taken 1.2 years after starting antiretroviral therapy. The receptors derive from a woman aged 40 to 50 with HIV. Both conserved end residues are trimmed from each CDR3. The order of the fields is J gene, V gene, CDR3 protein.

j_call: TRBJ2-3; v_call: TRBV2; cdr3_aa: ASSPALTDTQY
j_call: TRBJ1-3; v_call: TRBV7-9; cdr3_aa: ASSAISSGNTIY
j_call: TRBJ2-1; v_call: TRBV6-1; cdr3_aa: ASSAGLAGGNEQF
j_call: TRBJ1-2; v_call: TRBV19; cdr3_aa: ASSISSGGGYT
j_call: TRBJ2-5; v_call: TRBV19; cdr3_aa: ASSPQGQETQY
j_call: TRBJ1-5; v_call: TRBV5-3; cdr3_aa: ASSSEADQPQH
j_call: TRBJ2-7; v_call: TRBV5-4; cdr3_aa: ASSLGGGVGEQY
j_call: TRBJ2-7; v_call: TRBV10-2; cdr3_aa: ASSESRGKTYEQY
j_call: TRBJ2-1; v_call: TRBV6-5; cdr3_aa: ASTGLGSYNEQF
j_call: TRBJ2-5; v_call: TRBV7-7; cdr3_aa: ASSQTGLDGTQY
j_call: TRBJ2-5; v_call: TRBV11-3; cdr3_aa: ASSFVAGSEETQY
j_call: TRBJ1-3; v_call: TRBV5-4; cdr3_aa: ASSSQGIGNTIY
j_call: TRBJ1-1; v_call: TRBV5-1; cdr3_aa: ASSLELVPATEAF
j_call: TRBJ1-3; v_call: TRBV2; cdr3_aa: ASTAGGRSGNTIY
j_call: TRBJ1-2; v_call: TRBV5-4; cdr3_aa: ASSFGQGYGYT
j_call: TRBJ2-1; v_call: TRBV13; cdr3_aa: ASSLDGGEQF
j_call: TRBJ2-5; v_call: TRBV27; cdr3_aa: ASSLTSVGGETQY
j_call: TRBJ2-7; v_call: TRBV11-2; cdr3_aa: ASSYLLGNWY
j_call: TRBJ1-1; v_call: TRBV5-1; cdr3_aa: ASSLEAANTEAF
j_call: TRBJ2-7; v_call: TRBV5-6; cdr3_aa: ASSPGQVL
j_call: TRBJ2-7; v_call: TRBV10-3; cdr3_aa: AISDGTGTYEQY
j_call: TRBJ1-2; v_call: TRBV4-3; cdr3_aa: ASSQDRTVYGYT
j_call: TRBJ2-2; v_call: TRBV7-2; cdr3_aa: ASSWRLAGGGGELF
j_call: TRBJ2-3; v_call: TRBV11-2; cdr3_aa: ASSSRGGASTDTQY
j_call: TRBJ1-1; v_call: TRBV7-9; cdr3_aa: ASSLEGTGGRTEAF
j_call: TRBJ2-5; v_call: TRBV7-2; cdr3_aa: ASSGNRGETQY
j_call: TRBJ1-1; v_call: TRBV25-1; cdr3_aa: ASSEYTSEAF
j_call: TRBJ2-7; v_call: TRBV7-9; cdr3_aa: ATWAEEEQY
j_call: TRBJ1-1; v_call: TRBV29-1; cdr3_aa: SVEGMRGWGF
j_call: TRBJ2-2; v_call: TRBV27; cdr3_aa: ASSYAGETGELF
j_call: TRBJ1-4; v_call: TRBV7-9; cdr3_aa: ASSTRSYEKLF
j_call: TRBJ2-7; v_call: TRBV15; cdr3_aa: ATSRVRPHSYEQY
j_call: TRBJ2-5; v_call: TRBV11-2; cdr3_aa: ASSRRLAEETQY
j_call: TRBJ1-4; v_call: TRBV5-6; cdr3_aa: ASSFRQGLGEKLF
j_call: TRBJ1-1; v_call: TRBV19; cdr3_aa: ASSLDGLNTEAF
j_call: TRBJ2-1; v_call: TRBV7-9; cdr3_aa: ASSLTGSNEQF
j_call: TRBJ2-1; v_call: TRBV4-1; cdr3_aa: ASSRQGLAVLGNEQF
j_call: TRBJ2-1; v_call: TRBV2; cdr3_aa: ASSSPWGSSGYADEQF
j_call: TRBJ1-1; v_call: TRBV7-2; cdr3_aa: ASSLRRNTEAF
j_call: TRBJ1-1; v_call: TRBV2; cdr3_aa: ASSLMGTGSMNTEAF
j_call: TRBJ1-5; v_call: TRBV6-1; cdr3_aa: ASNATGLSNQPQH
j_call: TRBJ1-6; v_call: TRBV7-2; cdr3_aa: ASSGRTAIYNSPLH
j_call: TRBJ1-4; v_call: TRBV7-9; cdr3_aa: ASSLVAGKLF
j_call: TRBJ1-1; v_call: TRBV14; cdr3_aa: ASSLRGTEAF
j_call: TRBJ1-5; v_call: TRBV10-3; cdr3_aa: AISESTGQPQH
j_call: TRBJ2-3; v_call: TRBV9; cdr3_aa: ASSGDLGTSGKTDTQY
j_call: TRBJ1-6; v_call: TRBV5-5; cdr3_aa: ASSYPGGAYSPLH
j_call: TRBJ2-5; v_call: TRBV5-4; cdr3_aa: ASSVGTGDYQETQY
j_call: TRBJ2-1; v_call: TRBV6-5; cdr3_aa: ASSPQSSYNEQF
j_call: TRBJ2-7; v_call: TRBV6-5; cdr3_aa: ASSYTPGQGIHEQY
j_call: TRBJ2-5; v_call: TRBV7-8; cdr3_aa: ASSSHSGRGETQY
j_call: TRBJ2-7; v_call: TRBV14; cdr3_aa: ASSQDHRGIQY
j_call: TRBJ1-6; v_call: TRBV7-6; cdr3_aa: ASSGRETPLH
j_call: TRBJ2-3; v_call: TRBV5-6; cdr3_aa: ASSLGTRPVTDTQY
j_call: TRBJ2-3; v_call: TRBV4-2; cdr3_aa: ASSQSGGAPDTQY
j_call: TRBJ2-7; v_call: TRBV18; cdr3_aa: ASSAGTGLTYEQY